A single sample gave rise to the 17 T cell receptor beta chains below, sequenced in a study of control samples from healthy donors and cancer patients. Data came from immunoSEQ multiplex PCR; TCRdb stores just in-frame clones and leaves some out. This table has 150,000 to 200,000 clones, around 88% appearing once. Sequencing was carried out using blood. These receptors all stem from a young woman in good health.

The CDR3 here is CASSQRRVGTDTQYF. The CDR3 DNA follows: TGTGCCAGCAGCCAACGGCGGGTCGGCACAGATACGCAGTATTTT. This chain uses TRBV3-1 (or the pseudogene TRBV3-2) with TRBJ2-3; tentatively, D is TRBD2 (5 bases). V was shortened by 2 bases and J by 1 base, with 10 bases between the two germline ends. Germline-derived CDR1 and CDR2 are LGHDT and YNNKEL (reference sequence). CDR3 length equals 15 residues.

The gene calls are TRBV5-6 and TRBJ2-2; D possibly corresponds to TRBD1 (6 bases). V dropped 5 bases and J dropped 6 bases, with 11 bases sitting between them. Germline lookup yields CDR1 SGHDT and CDR2 YYEEEE. The CDR3 has 13 residues. In DNA form, the CDR3 reads TGTGCCAGCAGTTCACAGGGTGCCGGGGAGCTGTTTTTT. Amino acids: CASSSQGAGELFF.

The chain links TRBV28 to TRBJ1-4; no clear D gene. Trimming cost V 4 bases and J 8 bases, with 8 bases left between them. The CDR3 extends over 12 amino acids. Germline CDR1 and CDR2: MDHEN and SYDVKM. CDR3 region: CASSSLYEKLFF. The CDR3 bases are TGTGCCAGCAGTTCCCTATACGAAAAACTGTTTTTT.

The chain joins TRBV2 to TRBJ1-2, with TRBD1 matching 8 bases. CDR1 SNHLY and CDR2 FYNNEI come from the germline V gene. With 5 bases clipped from V and 3 bases from J, the junction kept 5 bases outside the gene matches. The CDR3 length is 14 residues. CDR3: CASSTDRGYYGYTF. The CDR3 nucleotides read TGTGCCAGCAGTACCGACAGGGGTTACTATGGCTACACCTTC.

In DNA form, the CDR3 reads TGTGCCAGCAGCCAAGATGACCGAAACACCATATATTTT. It is translated as CASSQDDRNTIYF. The chain is built from TRBV14 and TRBJ1-3; D is uncertain. The CDR3 consists of 13 residues. The V gene's germline CDR1 is SGHDN and CDR2 FVKESK. Trimming took 0 bases from V and 5 from J, leaving 5 bases between them.

The chain couples TRBV28 to TRBJ2-3, with TRBD2 matching 7 bases. Germline V lookup: CDR1 MDHEN, CDR2 SYDVKM. The CDR3 length is 17 residues. J lost 8 bases, V lost 5 bases, and 19 bases had no gene match. The CDR3 reads CASSPRSLRERSATQYF. CDR3 in DNA: TGTGCCAGCAGTCCACGATCCTTGCGGGAGAGGTCGGCTACGCAGTATTTT.

V gene TRBV15 combines with J gene TRBJ1-1; no definite D call. CDR1 is LNHNV, CDR2 YYDKDF, per germline (reference sequence). V lost 0 bases, J lost 7 bases, and 9 bases lay in between. The CDR3 contains 13 residues. The CDR3 nucleotides are TGTGCCACCAGCAGAGATCGACGGGGTGAAGCTTTCTTT. This codes for CATSRDRRGEAFF.

The rearrangement joins TRBV5-4 to TRBJ2-7; D possibly corresponds to TRBD1 (5 bases). Deletions cut 3 bases from V and 1 base from J, with 5 bases between. The V gene's germline CDR1 is SGHNT and CDR2 YYREEE (reference sequence). There are 12 residues in the CDR3. CDR3 DNA: TGTGCCAGCAGCTCAGGGTCCTACGAGCAGTACTTC. Translation: CASSSGSYEQYF.

This clone was observed a handful of times. The V call is TRBV6-5, the J call TRBJ2-7; 9 positions match TRBD1. Trimming took 2 bases from V and 3 from J; bases not matched to a gene: 8. The CDR3 totals 16 residues. Germline V gives CDR1 MNHEY, CDR2 SVGAGI. The CDR3 nucleotides read TGTGCCAGCAGTTACGGTGGTCCGGACAGGGGCTACGAGCAGTACTTC. Protein sequence: CASSYGGPDRGYEQYF.

Comments on this clone: At one end, the junction sequence differs from germline, possibly due to a read error. This chain uses TRBV7-7 with TRBJ2-1; possibly TRBD1 for D (5 bases). CDR1 SSHAT and CDR2 FNYEAQ come from the germline V gene (reference sequence). This CDR3 contains 13 residues. CDR3 in amino acids: CASSLDRNNEQFF. DNA for the CDR3: TGTGCTAGCAGCTTAGACAGAAACAATGAGCAGTTCTTC.

This clone was found once. Here the CDR3 DNA reads TGCGCCAGCAGCTTGGGCCGGGACAGGGGGGACACTGAAGCTTTCTTT. Translating gives CASSLGRDRGDTEAFF. V usage is TRBV5-1 and J usage is TRBJ1-1; 11 bases match TRBD1. Trimming cost V 0 bases and J 3 bases; bases outside gene matches: 4. Per the germline V gene, CDR1 is SGHRS and CDR2 is YFSETQ. There are 16 residues in the CDR3.

This clone was found a few times. The chain has TRBV11-2 and TRBJ1-1; possibly TRBD1 for D (6 bases). Germline CDR1 SGHAT, CDR2 FQNNGV. The V end was cut by 2 bases, the J end by 0 bases, with 7 bases between. CDR3 length: 14 amino acids. This CDR3 reads CASSLTGMNTEAFF. DNA for the CDR3: TGTGCCAGCAGCTTAACAGGGATGAACACTGAAGCTTTCTTT.

The table lists this clone with a count of one. The chain combines TRBV6-5 with TRBJ2-5; possible D gene TRBD2, 6 bases. The germline CDR1 and CDR2 sequences are MNHEY and SVGAGI. Trimming took 6 bases from V and 7 from J, leaving 9 bases between them. The CDR3 extends over 11 amino acids. CDR3 DNA: TGTGCCAGCAGCCGGGAGAGGACCCAGTACTTC. It translates to CASSRERTQYF.

The chain carries TRBV6-5 and TRBJ2-1, with 8 positions matching TRBD2. V lost 7 bases and J lost 8; bases outside the gene matches: 13. CDR3 length equals 15 residues. Germline loops: CDR1 MNHEY, CDR2 SVGAGI. The DNA for the CDR3 is TGTGCCAGCAAACACGGACTAGCCGGTACGGATGAGCAGTTCTTC. This gives the protein CASKHGLAGTDEQFF.

The V gene is TRBV2, the J gene TRBJ1-4, with TRBD1 matching 10 bases. The J segment lost 8 bases and the V segment lost 8 bases, leaving 8 bases of the junction unmatched. Germline V gives CDR1 SNHLY, CDR2 FYNNEI. This CDR3 region has 14 residues. CDR3 residues: CASRKGTGEEKLFF. The DNA for the CDR3 is TGTGCCAGCCGGAAAGGGACAGGGGAAGAAAAACTGTTTTTT. Full variable domain (remainder filled in from reference TRBV2 and TRBJ1-4): EPEVTQTPSHQVTQMGQEVILRCVPISNHLYFYWYRQILGQKVEFLVSFYNNEISEKSEIFDDQFSVERPDGSNFTLKIRSTKLEDSAMYFCASRKGTGEEKLFFGSGTQLSVL.

V is TRBV7-2 and J is TRBJ2-1, with D hard to call. Germline V gives CDR1 SGHTA, CDR2 FQGNSA. The CDR3 sequence is 16 residues long. The V end was cut by 0 bases, the J end by 6 bases, with 15 bases between. CDR3 bases: TGTGCCAGCAGCTTAGCTGTGTTGGTGGACGGCAATGAGCAGTTCTTC. It codes for CASSLAVLVDGNEQFF.

This chain links TRBV4-2 with TRBJ2-5, with 9 bases fitting TRBD2. Germline CDR1 LGHNA, CDR2 YNFKEQ. The CDR3 loop spans 16 amino acids. The trim removed 3 bases at V and 1 base at J, leaving 6 bases unmatched. The CDR3 is CASSHGLARVQETQYF. CDR3 coding DNA: TGTGCCAGCAGCCATGGACTAGCGCGGGTCCAAGAGACCCAGTACTTC.